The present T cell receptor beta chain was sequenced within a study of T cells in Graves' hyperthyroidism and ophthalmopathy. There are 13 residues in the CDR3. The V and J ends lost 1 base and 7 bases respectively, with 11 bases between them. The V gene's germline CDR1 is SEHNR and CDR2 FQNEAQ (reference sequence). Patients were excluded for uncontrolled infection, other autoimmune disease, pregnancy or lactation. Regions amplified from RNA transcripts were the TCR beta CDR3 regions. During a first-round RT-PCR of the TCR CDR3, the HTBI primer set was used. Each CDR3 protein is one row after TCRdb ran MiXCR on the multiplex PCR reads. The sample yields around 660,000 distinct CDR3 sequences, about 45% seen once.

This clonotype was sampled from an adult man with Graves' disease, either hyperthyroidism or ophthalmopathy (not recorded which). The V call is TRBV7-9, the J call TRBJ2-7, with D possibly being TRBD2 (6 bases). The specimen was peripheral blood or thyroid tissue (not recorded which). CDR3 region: CASSLERAGEQYF. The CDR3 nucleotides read TGTGCCAGCAGCTTAGAGAGGGCGGGGGAGCAGTACTTC.